The 7 T cell receptor beta chains in this list originate from one sample, sequenced in a study of T-cell reconstitution after alpha-beta-depleted transplantation in children. The TCRbeta library was prepared with unique molecular identifiers. TCRdb itself ran the PCR reads through MiXCR, one entry per CDR3 protein. The sample includes 120,000 to 150,000 distinct CDR3 sequences, more than 8% of them seen just once. The sample was PBMCs, mostly from graft donor cells, taken 180 days after TCRalphabeta/CD19-depleted stem cell transplant. The source is a female patient aged 2-9 years who had a stem cell transplant for congenital amegakaryocytic thrombocytopenia, so the T cells may come from the graft donor.

For this clonotype: This sequence may be a read error, since a much larger clone differs from it by one base. The chain joins TRBV13 to TRBJ2-2, with a tentative D call TRBD1 (5 bases). CDR1 and CDR2 (germline): PRHDT, FYEKMQ (reference sequence). The CDR3 is made up of 15 amino acids. The ends were cut back, 5 bases at V and 6 bases at J, with 16 bases in the middle. Written as DNA, the CDR3 is TGTGCCAGCAGCCTCAGGGAAAACTCGCCCGGGGAGCTGTTTTTT. Residues: CASSLRENSPGELFF.

In this sample, this clonotype turned up many times. The CDR3 sequence is CASSLQVRNEQFF. Here the CDR3 DNA reads TGCGCCAGCAGCTTGCAGGTACGCAATGAGCAGTTCTTC. The chain employs TRBV5-1 and TRBJ2-1; D not certain. Germline V gene data show CDR1 as SGHRS and CDR2 as YFSETQ. This CDR3 has 13 amino acids. V shed 1 base and J shed 6 bases, with 8 bases lying between them.

This chain links TRBV4-2 with TRBJ2-3, with a tentative D call TRBD2 (6 bases). CDR1 and CDR2 (germline): LGHNA, YNFKEQ. The CDR3 is made up of 17 amino acids. Trimming shortened V by 1 base and J by 4 bases, and 18 bases separated the two germline ends. CDR3 nucleotide sequence: TGTGCCAGCAGCCAAGGAGGCCTTAGGCGGGAACCAGATACGCAGTATTTT. Protein product: CASSQGGLRREPDTQYF.

This clonotype was detected ten times or more. The chain carries TRBV6-5 and TRBJ2-6; 8 bases agree with TRBD1. The germline CDR1 and CDR2 sequences are MNHEY and SVGAGI. Losses at the gene ends were 6 bases for V and 2 bases for J; bases not matched to a gene: 6. This CDR3 is 16 amino acids long. The chain's CDR3 is CASSYPQGAGANVLTF. For the CDR3, the DNA is TGTGCCAGCAGCTACCCACAGGGGGCTGGGGCCAACGTCCTGACTTTC.

This clonotype has at least ten counts. The CDR3 DNA reads as TGCAGTGCTTGGCCAACTGGCTACAAGCAGTTCTTC. This sequence encodes CSAWPTGYKQFF. The V gene is TRBV20-1, the J gene TRBJ2-1; no clear D gene. V was shortened by 5 bases and J by 11 bases, with 16 bases between the two germline ends. Germline V gene lookup returns CDR1 DFQATT and CDR2 SNEGSKA (reference sequence). The CDR3 sequence is 12 residues long.

The chain joins TRBV18 to TRBJ2-5, with unresolved D. The V and J ends lost 0 bases and 1 base respectively, with 3 bases between them. Germline assignment: CDR1 KGHSH and CDR2 LQKENI. This CDR3 is built from 13 residues. CDR3 bases: TGTGCCAGCTCACCACCCGGCCAAGAGACCCAGTACTTC. It encodes CASSPPGQETQYF.

Note on this clonotype: Germline is not matched at one junction end, which may reflect a read error. The rearrangement links TRBV5-1 to TRBJ2-1, with D hard to call. This CDR3 has 14 residues. Germline V gene data show CDR1 as SGHRS and CDR2 as YFSETQ. DNA for the CDR3: TGCGCCAGCAGCTTGGTTGATGCTGGCGATGAGGAGTTCTTC. Protein: CASSLVDAGDEEFF.